Below, 17 T cell receptor beta chains from the same sample are listed, as sequenced in a study of OX40 agonist ivuxolimab in advanced cancers. Clones were sequenced by immunoSEQ multiplex PCR, and TCRdb holds only the in-frame ones, with some missing. Of tens of thousands of clones in the sample, just under 90% were seen once. Sequencing used CD4+ or CD8+ T cells sorted from blood, obtained in a trial of the OX40 agonist ivuxolimab. These receptors all come from an adult with an advanced solid tumor such as melanoma, head and neck, liver or kidney cancer.

V is TRBV27 and J is TRBJ2-7; 12 bases fit TRBD2. The V segment lost 3 bases and the J segment 3 bases; nucleotides outside the gene matches: 3. CDR3 length: 15 residues. Germline loops: CDR1 MNHEY, CDR2 SMNVEV (reference sequence). DNA for the CDR3: TGTGCCAGCAGTTTTGGACTAGCGGGACACTACGAGCAGTACTTC. Translation gives CASSFGLAGHYEQYF.

The V and J genes are TRBV4-3 and TRBJ2-2, with D possibly being TRBD2 (5 bases). Trimming pared 5 bases from V and 4 bases from J, leaving 23 bases between. The CDR3 has 18 residues. Germline CDR1 LGHNA, CDR2 YSLEER. CDR3 nucleotides: TGCGCCAGCAGCAGCCGGGGAATACAGACCTCGCCCACCGGGGAGCTGTTTTTT. Its protein product is CASSSRGIQTSPTGELFF.

This chain connects TRBV5-4 to TRBJ2-2; 9 positions match TRBD2. There are 17 residues in the CDR3. Germline assignment: CDR1 SGHNT and CDR2 YYREEE (reference sequence). V was pared by 4 bases and J by 2 bases, with 9 bases of the junction left unmatched. The CDR3 region has the DNA TGTGCCAGCAGCCTAAGCTGGACTAGCGAAAACACCGGGGAGCTGTTTTTT. It codes for CASSLSWTSENTGELFF.

The J gene is TRBJ1-1, the V gene TRBV7-6, with D possibly TRBD1 on 5 matching bases. The CDR3 has 15 residues. Germline CDR1 is SGHVS and CDR2 is FNYEAQ. The V end was cut by 1 base, the J end by 1 base, with 10 bases between. CDR3 sequence (DNA): TGTGCCAGCAGCTTAGTAAAGCAGGGGAACACTGAAGCTTTCTTT. Amino acid sequence: CASSLVKQGNTEAFF.

The V and J genes are TRBV6-4 and TRBJ2-1; D gene unclear. V gave up 2 bases and J gave up 4 bases, with 6 bases separating them. This CDR3 has 13 amino acids. Per germline, CDR1 MRHNA and CDR2 SNTAGT. The CDR3 spells CASSDGAYNEQFF. Here the CDR3 DNA reads TGTGCCAGCAGTGACGGAGCTTACAATGAGCAGTTCTTC.

V gene TRBV5-1 combines with J gene TRBJ2-5, with 11 bases lining up with TRBD2. The CDR3 contains 15 residues. Trimming cost V 3 bases and J 3 bases; bases outside gene matches: 4. Germline V CDR1 and CDR2: SGHRS, YFSETQ. CDR3 amino acids: CASSYLAGGEETQYF. For the CDR3, the DNA is TGCGCCAGCAGCTACTTAGCGGGGGGGGAAGAGACCCAGTACTTC.

The gene calls are TRBV7-9 and TRBJ1-4; D is possibly TRBD1 (5 bases). V was trimmed by 5 bases and J by 8 bases, leaving 15 bases between them. Germline CDR1 SEHNR, CDR2 FQNEAQ (reference sequence). CDR3 length: 14 amino acids. This chain's CDR3 is CASSPQSGEEKLFF. The CDR3 nucleotides are TGTGCCAGCAGCCCACAATCGGGGGAGGAAAAACTGTTTTTT. Based on the CDR3 plus reference TRBV7-9 and TRBJ1-4, the full variable domain is DTGVSQNPRHKITKRGQNVTFRCDPISEHNRLYWYRQTLGQGPEFLTYFQNEAQLEKSRLLSDRFSAERPKGSFSTLEIQRTEQGDSAMYLCASSPQSGEEKLFFGSGTQLSVL.

This CDR3 reads CASSLGGPSYEQYF. DNA of the CDR3: TGTGCCAGCAGTTTGGGTGGTCCTTCCTACGAGCAGTACTTC. The V and J genes are TRBV27 and TRBJ2-7; D unresolved. CDR1 MNHEY and CDR2 SMNVEV come from the germline V gene (reference sequence). Trimming shortened V by 3 bases and J by 1 base, and 10 bases separated the two germline ends. The CDR3 contains 14 residues.

The chain uses TRBV6-5 and TRBJ2-7, with 8 bases matching TRBD2. CDR1 is MNHEY and CDR2 is SVGAGI in the germline V gene. V lost 3 bases, J lost 3 bases, and 10 bases stayed unmatched. The CDR3 is 16 residues long. The CDR3 bases are TGTGCCAGCAGTTATTGGACGGGAGGGCCGGGCTACGAGCAGTACTTC. Translation gives CASSYWTGGPGYEQYF.

This rearrangement joins TRBV29-1 to TRBJ1-2; D call uncertain. V was pared by 0 bases and J by 2 bases, with 7 bases between. CDR3 size: 13 residues. CDR1 is SQVTM, CDR2 ANQGSEA, per germline. The CDR3 protein is CSVEDLMNYGYTF. DNA for the CDR3: TGCAGCGTTGAAGATCTGATGAACTATGGCTACACCTTC.

The rearrangement joins TRBV10-1 to TRBJ2-7, with D uncertain. This CDR3 comprises 15 residues. V was pared by 4 bases and J by 2 bases, with 15 bases between. The germline V gene encodes CDR1 WNHNN and CDR2 SYGVQD (reference sequence). The CDR3, as DNA: TGCGCCAGCAGTGTAGATACCTGGATCCCCTACGAGCAGTACTTC. This sequence encodes CASSVDTWIPYEQYF.

The chain links TRBV6-1 to TRBJ2-7; tentatively, D is TRBD1 or TRBD2 (6 bases each). The CDR3 is made up of 17 amino acids. V was pared by 1 base and J by 4 bases, with 20 bases between. From germline, CDR1 is MNHNS and CDR2 SASEGT. CDR3 in amino acids: CASSEGGARDKSYEQYF. The CDR3 DNA reads as TGTGCCAGCAGTGAAGGGGGGGCCCGGGACAAGAGTTACGAGCAGTACTTC.

The V call is TRBV6-6, the J call TRBJ2-1, with D maybe TRBD1 (5 bases). Germline V gene sequence: CDR1 MNHNY, CDR2 SVGAGI (reference sequence). Between the trimmed V and J ends, which lost 6 bases and 4 bases, there was a span of 16 bases. This CDR3 contains 15 residues. CDR3 bases: TGTGCCAGCAGCCTACCAGGGCACTCTTACAATGAGCAGTTCTTC. It yields the protein CASSLPGHSYNEQFF.

This clone has only one observation. This chain links TRBV7-9 with TRBJ1-1; 7 nucleotides align to TRBD1. The CDR3 contains 16 residues. Trimming cost V 5 bases and J 6 bases; bases outside gene matches: 15. Germline V lookup: CDR1 SEHNR, CDR2 FQNEAQ (reference sequence). Here the CDR3 reads CASSARDSVLMAEAFF. The CDR3 DNA follows: TGTGCCAGCAGCGCCAGGGACAGCGTTTTGATGGCTGAAGCTTTCTTT.

This clone came up a few times. The rearrangement joins TRBV6-4 to TRBJ2-3; 7 bases are shared with TRBD1. The CDR3 loop spans 18 amino acids. Trimming removed 0 bases from V and 4 bases from J; junction bases left unmatched: 13. Germline CDR1 MRHNA, CDR2 SNTAGT. CDR3 DNA sequence: TGTGCCAGCAGTGACTCGATAATAACAGGGGTCGGGCCAGATACGCAGTATTTT. It yields the protein CASSDSIITGVGPDTQYF.

The chain carries TRBV4-3 and TRBJ2-3; weak D call: TRBD1 (5 bases). The CDR3 is made up of 16 amino acids. Trimming removed 0 bases from V and 2 bases from J, with 12 bases in between. CDR1 is LGHNA and CDR2 is YSLEER in the germline V gene. CDR3 loop: CASSQDTRQHTDTQYF. CDR3 in DNA: TGCGCCAGCAGCCAAGATACCAGACAGCACACAGATACGCAGTATTTT.

V and J are TRBV12-5 and TRBJ2-1; TRBD2 matches 12 bases. Germline loops: CDR1 LGHNT, CDR2 FRNRAP. J was trimmed by 0 bases and V by 6 bases; bases with no gene match: 6. CDR3 length: 17 amino acids. The CDR3 bases are TGTGCTAGTGGCTCGACTAGCGGGAGAATCTCCTACAATGAGCAGTTCTTC. Translation: CASGSTSGRISYNEQFF.